Presented here are 18 T cell receptor beta chains from one specimen sequenced in a study of T cell responses to AZD1222 COVID-19 vaccine. The repertoire was sequenced with immunoSEQ multiplex PCR; TCRdb's copy has only in-frame clones and lacks some. The data show around 150,000 clones, 92% seen once. Sequenced here: peripheral blood, sampled on day 0 of AZD1222 vaccination. Receptor source: an adult in good health.

The V and J genes are TRBV29-1 and TRBJ1-1; the D gene is possibly TRBD1 (5 bases). Germline V gene sequence: CDR1 SQVTM, CDR2 ANQGSEA. V lost 4 bases and J lost 4, with 10 bases in between. This CDR3 contains 12 residues. CDR3 region: CSVGSGGTEAFF. The CDR3, as DNA: TGCAGCGTTGGTTCGGGGGGCACTGAAGCTTTCTTT.

J is TRBJ2-7 and V is TRBV28, with TRBD2 as a possible D gene (6 bases). Germline loops: CDR1 MDHEN, CDR2 SYDVKM. V was clipped by 10 bases and J by 7 bases, with 23 bases between them. This CDR3 comprises 14 residues. CDR3 bases: TGTGCCACCAAGCACCAGGGTCCCCGGGGGGAGCAGTACTTC. Translating it yields CATKHQGPRGEQYF.

The chain has TRBV5-3 and TRBJ1-5; TRBD1 matches 7 bases. TRBV5-3 is recorded as an ORF, its role being uncertain. J gave up 4 bases and V 4 bases, and 5 bases lay outside the gene matches. CDR3 length: 14 residues. The CDR3 region has the DNA TGTGCCAGAAGCCCGGGACAGACTAATCAGCCCCAGCATTTT. Translated, it gives CARSPGQTNQPQHF.

This rearrangement joins TRBV6-5 to TRBJ1-2; the D is unclear. The V gene lost 6 bases and the J gene lost 4 bases, with 12 bases spanning the gap. The CDR3 is 13 amino acids. Germline-derived CDR1 and CDR2 are MNHEY and SVGAGI. The CDR3 sequence: CASSTVAGYGYTF. The DNA of the CDR3 is TGTGCCAGCAGCACTGTGGCGGGCTATGGCTACACCTTC.

This chain uses TRBV9 with TRBJ2-2; the match to TRBD1 covers 8 bases. Germline CDR1 SGDLS, CDR2 YYNGEE. The CDR3 is 15 amino acids. J was trimmed by 1 base and V by 4 bases; bases with no gene match: 3. The CDR3 DNA sequence: TGTGCCAGCAGCCCAGACAGGGGGAACACCGGGGAGCTGTTTTTT. As protein: CASSPDRGNTGELFF.

V usage is TRBV3-1 (or the pseudogene TRBV3-2) and J usage is TRBJ2-7; 7 bases line up with TRBD1. This CDR3 has 15 amino acids. V shed 6 bases, J shed 5 bases, and the junction held 13 bases outside the gene matches. From germline, CDR1 is LGHDT and CDR2 YNNKEL (reference sequence). Here the CDR3 reads CASRPSLGGLDEQYF. CDR3 DNA sequence: TGTGCCAGCAGACCTTCCTTAGGGGGCCTGGACGAGCAGTACTTC.

The genes are TRBV28 and TRBJ1-3; D possibly corresponds to TRBD1 (6 bases). The germline V and J ends were trimmed by 7 bases and 0 bases, with 16 bases remaining between them. Germline V gene lookup returns CDR1 MDHEN and CDR2 SYDVKM. This CDR3 comprises 16 residues. CDR3 protein: CASNKQGLNSGNTIYF. In nucleotides, the CDR3 is TGTGCCAGCAACAAACAGGGACTTAACTCTGGAAACACCATATATTTT.

This clone was observed a handful of times. The rearrangement uses TRBV7-2 and TRBJ1-5; tentative D call: TRBD1 (6 bases). Germline V gene lookup returns CDR1 SGHTA and CDR2 FQGNSA. Trimming pared 1 base from V and 0 bases from J, leaving 7 bases between. The CDR3 is made up of 15 amino acids. CDR3 DNA sequence: TGTGCCAGCAGCTTAGTACAGGGTAGCAATCAGCCCCAGCATTTT. This codes for CASSLVQGSNQPQHF.

The chain uses TRBV19 and TRBJ1-4, with TRBD1 as a possible D gene (5 bases). The length of the CDR3 is 14 residues. Trimming stripped 1 base from V and 7 bases from J, with 10 bases between. Germline V gives CDR1 LNHDA, CDR2 SQIVND (reference sequence). In DNA, the CDR3 is TGTGCCAGTAGTATAGGGGGCAACGGTGAAAAACTGTTTTTT. Amino acid sequence: CASSIGGNGEKLFF.

The chain uses TRBV5-4 and TRBJ1-3, with D possibly matching TRBD1 (6 bases). Trimming took off 0 bases at V and 2 bases at J, with 9 bases between the two ends. The CDR3 is 15 residues long. CDR1 and CDR2 (germline): SGHNT, YYREEE (reference sequence). CDR3 in DNA: TGTGCCAGCAGCTTGGACAGGGTAACTGGAAACACCATATATTTT. Translation: CASSLDRVTGNTIYF.

This clone is a singleton in its sample. The V and J genes are TRBV18 and TRBJ2-1; TRBD2 agrees at 8 bases. Germline CDR1 is KGHSH and CDR2 is LQKENI. The V segment lost 6 bases and the J segment 7 bases; nucleotides outside the gene matches: 17. The CDR3 is made up of 17 amino acids. Written as DNA, the CDR3 is TGTGCCAGCTCTCCCTCGACTAGCGCGTCCTTGGGGAATGAGCAGTTCTTC. It yields the protein CASSPSTSASLGNEQFF.

For this clone: An end of the junction does not agree with germline; a read error may underlie this. The gene calls are TRBV3-1 (or the pseudogene TRBV3-2) and TRBJ2-5; 8 bases map to TRBD2. This CDR3 spans 13 amino acids. Germline loops: CDR1 LGHDT, CDR2 YNNKEL (reference sequence). The DNA for the CDR3 is TGTGCCAGCAGCCTCCCACGGGGGGGAGGGGTGGACTTC. Translation: CASSLPRGGGVDF.

The chain combines TRBV10-3 with TRBJ2-1, with TRBD2 matching over 10 bases. From germline, CDR1 is ENHRY and CDR2 SYGVKD. This CDR3 is built from 18 residues. V shed 6 bases and J 3 bases; nucleotides not matched to a gene: 14. The DNA of the CDR3 is TGTGCCATCAGCTCCGGGACTAGCGCCACGCAATACTACAATGAGCAGTTCTTC. This encodes CAISSGTSATQYYNEQFF.

The chain joins TRBV11-2 to TRBJ2-1, with 13 bases that match TRBD2. The CDR3 loop spans 15 amino acids. Germline CDR1 SGHAT, CDR2 FQNNGV. V lost 5 bases, J lost 4 bases, and 2 bases stayed unmatched. CDR3 residues: CASSQTSGGYNEQFF. The CDR3 nucleotides are TGTGCCAGCAGCCAGACTAGCGGGGGGTACAATGAGCAGTTCTTC.

This clone was counted a few times. The gene calls are TRBV6-5 and TRBJ1-5, with D uncertain. V lost 6 bases and J lost 4, with 10 bases in between. CDR3 length: 13 residues. CDR1 is MNHEY and CDR2 is SVGAGI in the germline V gene. CDR3 DNA sequence: TGTGCCAGCAGCGACCGTCAAAATCAGCCCCAGCATTTT. It encodes CASSDRQNQPQHF.

The table lists this clone with a few counts. The CDR3 nucleotides are TGTGCCAGTGGAGGGGGCTTCTATAATTCACCCCTCCACTTT. Translated: CASGGGFYNSPLHF. The chain recombines TRBV19 with TRBJ1-6; 7 bases are shared with TRBD1. V lost 8 bases and J lost 3; bases outside the gene matches: 4. The CDR3 covers 14 residues. Germline V gene sequence: CDR1 LNHDA, CDR2 SQIVND (reference sequence).

The chain recombines TRBV27 with TRBJ2-3; D ambiguous. Per germline, CDR1 MNHEY and CDR2 SMNVEV (reference sequence). Between the trimmed V and J ends, which lost 8 bases and 5 bases, there was a span of 2 bases. There are 9 residues in the CDR3. The CDR3 loop is CASGDTQYF. In DNA form, the CDR3 reads TGTGCCAGCGGAGATACGCAGTATTTT.

This clone was recorded only once. The DNA of the CDR3 is TGTGCCAGCAGACCCGGGACAGGGGCTGGCTACACCTTC. Translation gives CASRPGTGAGYTF. The chain combines TRBV6-5 with TRBJ1-2; 10 nucleotides align to TRBD1. The CDR3 is made up of 13 amino acids. The germline CDR1 and CDR2 sequences are MNHEY and SVGAGI. Germline trimming cut 6 bases from V and 7 bases from J; bases unmatched to any gene: 5.